The source of this T cell receptor beta chain is a study of CD8+ T cells in alopecia areata. Across the whole study: Percentage of affected scalp area was the basis on which treated patients' severity was scored. Study outcomes and limitations: Lesional scalp displayed greater clonality than normal scalp, most notably in alopecia totalis/universalis.

Trimming shortened V by 3 bases and J by 11 bases, and 21 bases separated the two germline ends. The CDR3 contains 16 residues. Per the germline V gene, CDR1 is SGDLS and CDR2 is YYNGEE. The treatment is: oral pan-JAK inhibitor, 5-10 mg twice daily. RNA extraction was followed by reverse transcription into cDNA, which acted as the sequencing template. Assay: immunoSEQ multiplex PCR; the TCRdb copy retains only in-frame clones and omits some. The table records about 140,000 clones, 86% of them present only once. The table lists this clone with a count of one. Its antigen is still unknown. Sequenced material: CD8+ T cells sorted from blood, taken at week 4, from a patient treated with tofacitinib. V gene TRBV9 combines with J gene TRBJ1-6; no firm D call. This TCR derives from a human donor with alopecia areata. The CDR3 DNA reads TGTGCCAGCAGCGCGCGTCCCACCGCACGACTTACACCCCTCCACTTT. Protein product: CASSARPTARLTPLHF.